Given below is one T cell receptor beta chain in context. Its matching antigen is unknown. This PCR relied on a set of 60 Vbeta primers and 13 Jbeta primers. Here immunoSEQ multiplex PCR was the method, and the copy in TCRdb shows in-frame clones only, minus some. The sample has around 96,000 clones, 55% to 75% seen once. This sample is drawn from a study of cytomegalovirus exposure and HLA in healthy donors. General study results and limits: The majority of TCR sequences were rare, yet some public TCRs appeared in many donors. A later analysis linked a missense DCLRE1C variant to TCR beta V- and J-gene trimming.

The CDR3 runs to 16 residues. Looked up from germline, CDR1 is SNHLY and CDR2 is FYNNEI. V was clipped by 4 bases and J by 7 bases, with 19 bases between them. Nominally healthy donors provided the samples, though records likely missed some immune exposures. Sequencing used PBMCs. The TCR comes from a man aged 55 to 70 in good health and CMV-seronegative. The V gene is TRBV2, the J gene TRBJ2-2; D might be TRBD2 (5 bases). The CDR3 nucleotides are TGTGCCAGCAGTGGGTTTAATACCGGGGTCAACGGGGAGCTGTTTTTT. It encodes CASSGFNTGVNGELFF.